Following are 9 T cell receptor beta chains from one sample sequenced in a study of cytomegalovirus exposure and HLA in healthy donors. The PCR used 60 Vbeta and 13 Jbeta primers. Sequencing was performed with immunoSEQ multiplex PCR; in TCRdb, only in-frame clones are kept and a portion is missing. The top ten clones hold 2.5% to 3% of a sample with around 63,000 clones, roughly 80% of them seen once. The sequencing input was PBMCs. These TCRs come from a woman in her 30s in good health and CMV-seronegative.

The chain combines TRBV7-2 with TRBJ1-2; D possibly corresponds to TRBD1 (6 bases). The V end was cut by 1 base, the J end by 5 bases, with 11 bases between. Germline V gene data show CDR1 as SGHTA and CDR2 as FQGNSA. This CDR3 comprises 14 residues. The CDR3 region has the DNA TGTGCCAGCAGCTTAGAGTCAGGGGTGTATGGCTACACCTTC. Protein product: CASSLESGVYGYTF.

The genes are TRBV7-2 and TRBJ1-3; the match to TRBD1 covers 7 bases. The V segment lost 5 bases and the J segment 10 bases; nucleotides outside the gene matches: 11. The CDR3 has 14 residues. Germline CDR1 is SGHTA and CDR2 is FQGNSA. The CDR3 sequence: CASSPDRAPGTIYF. The DNA of the CDR3 is TGTGCCAGCAGCCCCGACAGGGCCCCAGGGACCATATATTTT.

DNA of the CDR3: TGCGCCAGCAGCCAAGTTGGGCCTAGGGGGAGTACCCTTCTAAAGCCCCAGCATTTT. This gives the protein CASSQVGPRGSTLLKPQHF. The chain is built from TRBV4-1 and TRBJ1-5; D may be TRBD1 (6 bases). Germline CDR1 MGHRA, CDR2 YSYEKL. V was pared by 1 base and J by 8 bases, with 27 bases between. The CDR3 runs to 19 residues.

V gene TRBV10-1 combines with J gene TRBJ1-1; D remains ambiguous. The germline V gene has CDR1 WNHNN and CDR2 SYGVQD (reference sequence). Trimming took 0 bases from V and 7 from J, leaving 9 bases between them. This CDR3 region has 13 residues. The CDR3 is CASSESTRVEAFF. DNA of the CDR3: TGCGCCAGCAGTGAGTCGACACGAGTTGAAGCTTTCTTT.

CDR3 in amino acids: CASSPDRASQPQHF. The CDR3 region has the DNA TGTGCCAGCAGCCCTGACAGGGCCAGTCAGCCCCAGCATTTT. The chain combines TRBV6-6 with TRBJ1-5; 7 bases are a match to TRBD1. This CDR3 contains 14 residues. The germline gives CDR1 MNHNY, CDR2 SVGAGI (reference sequence). J was trimmed by 6 bases and V by 6 bases; bases with no gene match: 8.

Worth noting for this clone: A junction boundary mismatches the germline segment, possibly from a read error. The V call is TRBV20-1, the J call TRBJ1-2; D perhaps matches TRBD1 (5 bases). The CDR3 is 11 amino acids. Per the germline V gene, CDR1 is DFQATT and CDR2 is SNEGSKA (reference sequence). The CDR3 sequence is CSAREDGAGAF. In DNA, the CDR3 is TGCAGTGCTAGAGAAGATGGGGCGGGGGCCTTC.

V and J are TRBV27 and TRBJ1-2, with D possibly TRBD1 on 5 matching bases. The length of the CDR3 is 15 residues. Germline CDR1 MNHEY, CDR2 SMNVEV (reference sequence). Between the trimmed V and J ends, which lost 5 bases and 5 bases, there was a span of 18 bases. The CDR3 coding sequence is TGTGCCAGCAGTGCGACATGGGGGGGAAGTTATGGCTACACCTTC. It specifies CASSATWGGSYGYTF.

This rearrangement joins TRBV6-5 to TRBJ2-2; unclear D gene. The CDR3 is 15 amino acids. The germline gives CDR1 MNHEY, CDR2 SVGAGI. V was trimmed by 7 bases and J by 3 bases, leaving 15 bases between them. CDR3 sequence reads: CASKTAGSHTGELFF. DNA for the CDR3: TGTGCCAGCAAGACCGCCGGGTCTCACACCGGGGAGCTGTTTTTT.

The gene calls are TRBV10-3 and TRBJ2-7; 9 nucleotides line up with TRBD1. This CDR3 contains 19 residues. V was pared by 0 bases and J by 2 bases, with 14 bases of the junction left unmatched. The germline gives CDR1 ENHRY, CDR2 SYGVKD. CDR3 nucleotides: TGTGCCATCAGTGAGTCGAATCCAGTGGACAGGGGAAATCCCTACGAGCAGTACTTC. Amino acid sequence: CAISESNPVDRGNPYEQYF.